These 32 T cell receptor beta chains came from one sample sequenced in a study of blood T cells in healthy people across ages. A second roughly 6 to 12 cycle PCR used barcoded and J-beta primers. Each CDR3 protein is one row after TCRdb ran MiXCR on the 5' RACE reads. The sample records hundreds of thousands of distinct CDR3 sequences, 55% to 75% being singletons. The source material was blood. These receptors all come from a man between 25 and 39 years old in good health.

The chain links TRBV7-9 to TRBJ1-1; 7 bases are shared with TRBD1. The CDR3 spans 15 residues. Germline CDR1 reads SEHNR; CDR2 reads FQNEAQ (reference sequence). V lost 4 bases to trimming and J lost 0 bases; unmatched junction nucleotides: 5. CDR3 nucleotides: TGTGCCAGCAGCTCCGGGACAGATATGAACACTGAAGCTTTCTTT. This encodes CASSSGTDMNTEAFF.

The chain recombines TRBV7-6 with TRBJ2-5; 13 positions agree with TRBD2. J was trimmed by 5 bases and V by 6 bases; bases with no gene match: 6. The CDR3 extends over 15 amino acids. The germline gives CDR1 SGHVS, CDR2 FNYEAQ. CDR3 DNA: TGTGCCAGCAGTCCAATACTAGCGGGGGGGGAGACCCAGTACTTC. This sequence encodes CASSPILAGGETQYF.

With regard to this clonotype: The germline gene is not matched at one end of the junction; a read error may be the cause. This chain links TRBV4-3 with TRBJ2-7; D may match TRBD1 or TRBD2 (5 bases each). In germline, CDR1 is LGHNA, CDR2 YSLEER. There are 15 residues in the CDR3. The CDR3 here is CASSRGLRGPYGQYF. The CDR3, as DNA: TGCGCCAGCAGCCGCGGCCTACGGGGCCCCTACGGGCAGTACTTC.

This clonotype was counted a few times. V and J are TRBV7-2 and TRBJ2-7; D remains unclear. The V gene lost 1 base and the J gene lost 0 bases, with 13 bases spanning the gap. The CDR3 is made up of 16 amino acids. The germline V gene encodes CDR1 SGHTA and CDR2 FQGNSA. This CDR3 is CASSLVELASSYEQYF. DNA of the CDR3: TGTGCCAGCAGCTTAGTTGAGCTGGCAAGCTCCTACGAGCAGTACTTC.

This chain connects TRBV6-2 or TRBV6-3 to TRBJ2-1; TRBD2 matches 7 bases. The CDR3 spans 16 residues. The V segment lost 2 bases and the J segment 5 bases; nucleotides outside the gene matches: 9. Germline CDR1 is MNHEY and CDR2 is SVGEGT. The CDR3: CASSYHTGGRNNEQFF. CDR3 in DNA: TGTGCCAGCAGTTACCATACCGGGGGGAGAAACAATGAGCAGTTCTTC.

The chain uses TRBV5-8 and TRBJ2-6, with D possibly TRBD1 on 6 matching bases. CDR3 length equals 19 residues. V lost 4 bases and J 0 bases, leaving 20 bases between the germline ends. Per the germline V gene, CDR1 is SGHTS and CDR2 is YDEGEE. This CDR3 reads CASSLELGAHYSGANVLTF. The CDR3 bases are TGTGCCAGCAGCCTCGAACTGGGGGCCCACTACTCTGGGGCCAACGTCCTGACTTTC.

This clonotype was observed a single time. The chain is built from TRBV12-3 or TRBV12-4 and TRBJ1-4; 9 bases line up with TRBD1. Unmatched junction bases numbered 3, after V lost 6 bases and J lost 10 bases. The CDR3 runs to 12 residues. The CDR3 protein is CASSTDRGKLFF. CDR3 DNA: TGTGCCAGCAGCACGGACAGGGGAAAACTGTTTTTT.

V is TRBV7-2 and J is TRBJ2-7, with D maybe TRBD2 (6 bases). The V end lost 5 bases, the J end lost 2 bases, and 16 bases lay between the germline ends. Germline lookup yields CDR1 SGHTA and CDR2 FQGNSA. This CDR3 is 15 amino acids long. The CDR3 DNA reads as TGTGCCAGCAGCCCAGGCCCGGGGGAGGCCTACGAGCAGTACTTC. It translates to CASSPGPGEAYEQYF.

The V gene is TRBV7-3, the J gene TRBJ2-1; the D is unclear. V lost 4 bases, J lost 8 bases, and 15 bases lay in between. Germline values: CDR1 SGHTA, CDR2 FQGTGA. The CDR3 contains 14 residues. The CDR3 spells CASSSGRRSDEQFF. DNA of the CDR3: TGTGCCAGCAGCTCCGGACGCCGGTCGGATGAGCAGTTCTTC.

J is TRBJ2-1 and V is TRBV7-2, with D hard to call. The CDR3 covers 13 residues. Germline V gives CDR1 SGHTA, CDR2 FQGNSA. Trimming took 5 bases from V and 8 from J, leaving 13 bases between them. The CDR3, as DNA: TGTGCCAGCAGCCCCGGTCCTTTCGATGAGCAGTTCTTC. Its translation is CASSPGPFDEQFF.

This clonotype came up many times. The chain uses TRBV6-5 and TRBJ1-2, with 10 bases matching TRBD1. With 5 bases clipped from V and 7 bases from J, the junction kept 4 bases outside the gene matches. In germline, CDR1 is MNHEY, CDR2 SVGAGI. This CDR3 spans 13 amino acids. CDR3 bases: TGTGCCAGCAGTGGACAGGGGGGTTCTGGCTACACCTTC. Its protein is CASSGQGGSGYTF.

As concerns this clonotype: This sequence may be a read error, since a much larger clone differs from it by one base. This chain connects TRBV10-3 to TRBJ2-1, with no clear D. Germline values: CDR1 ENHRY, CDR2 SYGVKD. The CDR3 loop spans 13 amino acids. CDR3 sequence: CTISDIQGDEQFF. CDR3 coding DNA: TGTACCATCAGTGATATCCAAGGTGATGAGCAGTTCTTC.

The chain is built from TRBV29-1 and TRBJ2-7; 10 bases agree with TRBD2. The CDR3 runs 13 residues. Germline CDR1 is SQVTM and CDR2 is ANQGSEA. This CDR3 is CGTSGGVYNEQYF. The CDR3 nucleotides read TGCGGAACAAGCGGGGGGGTATACAATGAGCAGTACTTC.

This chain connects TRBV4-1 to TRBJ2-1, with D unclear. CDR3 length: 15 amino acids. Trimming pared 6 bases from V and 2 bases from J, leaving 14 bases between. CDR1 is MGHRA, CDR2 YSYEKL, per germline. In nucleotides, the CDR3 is TGCGCCAGCAGTCTCACACCCCTTACCTACAATGAGCAGTTCTTC. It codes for CASSLTPLTYNEQFF.

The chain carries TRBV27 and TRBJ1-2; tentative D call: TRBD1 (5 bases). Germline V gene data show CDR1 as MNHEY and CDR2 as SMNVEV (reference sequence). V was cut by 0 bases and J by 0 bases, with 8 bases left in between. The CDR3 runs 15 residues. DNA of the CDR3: TGTGCCAGCAGTTTATCAGGGGCAGCTAACTATGGCTACACCTTC. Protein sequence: CASSLSGAANYGYTF.

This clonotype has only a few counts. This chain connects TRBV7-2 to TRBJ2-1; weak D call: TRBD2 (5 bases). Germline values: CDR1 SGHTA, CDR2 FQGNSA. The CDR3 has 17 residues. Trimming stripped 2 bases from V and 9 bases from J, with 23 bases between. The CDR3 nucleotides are TGTGCCAGCAGCTTAAGGCCAGCGGACCGACAAATGAGTGAGCAGTTCTTC. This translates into CASSLRPADRQMSEQFF.

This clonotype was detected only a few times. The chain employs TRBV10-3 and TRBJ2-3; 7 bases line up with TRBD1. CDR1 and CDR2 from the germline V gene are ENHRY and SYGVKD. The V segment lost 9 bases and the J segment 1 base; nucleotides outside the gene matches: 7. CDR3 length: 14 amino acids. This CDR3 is CAIRPGTGTDTQYF. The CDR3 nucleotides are TGTGCCATAAGACCAGGGACAGGCACAGATACGCAGTATTTT.

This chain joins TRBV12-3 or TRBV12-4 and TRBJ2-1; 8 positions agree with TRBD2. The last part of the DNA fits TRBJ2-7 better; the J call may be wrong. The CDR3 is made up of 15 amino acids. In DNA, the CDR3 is TGTGCCAGCGGCTTGAGCGGGGGAGGGTACAATGAGCAGTACTTC. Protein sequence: CASGLSGGGYNEQYF.

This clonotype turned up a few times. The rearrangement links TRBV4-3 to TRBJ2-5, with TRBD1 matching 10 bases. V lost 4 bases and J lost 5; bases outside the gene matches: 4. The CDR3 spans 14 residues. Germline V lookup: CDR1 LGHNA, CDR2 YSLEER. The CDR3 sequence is CASSRDRGMETQYF. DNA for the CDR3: TGCGCCAGCAGCCGGGACAGGGGTATGGAGACCCAGTACTTC.

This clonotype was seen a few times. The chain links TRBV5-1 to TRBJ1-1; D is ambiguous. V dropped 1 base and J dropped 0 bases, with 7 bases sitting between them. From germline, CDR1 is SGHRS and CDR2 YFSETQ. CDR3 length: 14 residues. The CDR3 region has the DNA TGCGCCAGCAGCTTGAGGCTCATGAACACTGAAGCTTTCTTT. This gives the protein CASSLRLMNTEAFF.

Here the CDR3 DNA reads TGTGCCAGCAGCTCTAACAGCGGCTACGAGCAGTACTTC. Protein: CASSSNSGYEQYF. The chain couples TRBV7-2 to TRBJ2-7; D is possibly TRBD2 (5 bases). Between the trimmed V and J ends, which lost 4 bases and 3 bases, there was a span of 10 bases. The CDR3 extends over 13 amino acids. CDR1 and CDR2 from the germline V gene are SGHTA and FQGNSA. Combining the CDR3 with reference TRBV7-2 and TRBJ2-7 gives the whole variable domain GAGVSQSPSNKVTEKGKDVELRCDPISGHTALYWYRQSLGQGLEFLIYFQGNSAPDKSGLPSDRFSAERTGGSVSTLTIQRTQQEDSAVYLCASSSNSGYEQYFGPGTRLTVT.

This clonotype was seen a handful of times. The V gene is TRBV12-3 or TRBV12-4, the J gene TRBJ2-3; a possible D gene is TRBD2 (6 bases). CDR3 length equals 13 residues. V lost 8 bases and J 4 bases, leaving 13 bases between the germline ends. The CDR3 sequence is CASLSSGADTQYF. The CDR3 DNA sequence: TGTGCCAGCCTGAGTAGCGGCGCAGATACGCAGTATTTT.

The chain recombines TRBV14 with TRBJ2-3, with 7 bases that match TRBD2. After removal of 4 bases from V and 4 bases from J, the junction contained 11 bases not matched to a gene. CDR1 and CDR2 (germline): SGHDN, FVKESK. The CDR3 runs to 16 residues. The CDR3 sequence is CASSPQGLLNPDTQYF. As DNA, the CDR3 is TGTGCCAGCAGCCCTCAGGGACTACTCAACCCAGATACGCAGTATTTT.

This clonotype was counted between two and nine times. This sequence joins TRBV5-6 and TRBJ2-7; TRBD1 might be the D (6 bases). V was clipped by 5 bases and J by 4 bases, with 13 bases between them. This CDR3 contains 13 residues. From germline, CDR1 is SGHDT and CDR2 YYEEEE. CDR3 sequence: CASSSGQLYEQYF. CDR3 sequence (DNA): TGTGCCAGCAGTTCCGGACAGTTATACGAGCAGTACTTC.

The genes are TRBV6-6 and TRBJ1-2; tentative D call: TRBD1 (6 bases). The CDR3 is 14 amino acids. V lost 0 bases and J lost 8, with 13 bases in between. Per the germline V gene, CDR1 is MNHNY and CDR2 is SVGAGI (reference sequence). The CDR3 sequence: CASSYSGGAWGYTF. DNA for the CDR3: TGTGCCAGCAGTTACTCCGGGGGCGCCTGGGGCTACACCTTC.

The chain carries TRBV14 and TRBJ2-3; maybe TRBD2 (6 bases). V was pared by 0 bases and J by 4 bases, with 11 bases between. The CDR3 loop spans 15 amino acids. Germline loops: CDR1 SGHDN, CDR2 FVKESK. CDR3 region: CASSQDIRLADTQYF. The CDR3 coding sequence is TGTGCCAGCAGCCAAGATATCCGACTAGCAGATACGCAGTATTTT.

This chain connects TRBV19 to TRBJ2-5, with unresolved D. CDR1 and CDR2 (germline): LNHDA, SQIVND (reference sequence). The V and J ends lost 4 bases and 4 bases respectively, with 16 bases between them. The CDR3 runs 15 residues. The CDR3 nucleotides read TGTGCCAGTAGTAGAGATCCTAGGAGCAGAGAGACCCAGTACTTC. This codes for CASSRDPRSRETQYF.

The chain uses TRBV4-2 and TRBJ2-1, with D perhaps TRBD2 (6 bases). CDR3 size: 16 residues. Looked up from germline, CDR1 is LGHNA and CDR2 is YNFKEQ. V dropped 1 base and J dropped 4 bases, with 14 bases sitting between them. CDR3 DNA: TGTGCCAGCAGCCAAGCCTCTCCTAGCGAATACAATGAGCAGTTCTTC. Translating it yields CASSQASPSEYNEQFF.

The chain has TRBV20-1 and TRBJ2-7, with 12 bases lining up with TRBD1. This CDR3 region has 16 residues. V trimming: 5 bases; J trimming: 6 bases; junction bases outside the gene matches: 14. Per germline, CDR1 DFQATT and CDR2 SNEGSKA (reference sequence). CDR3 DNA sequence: TGCAGTGCTTTACCAACTCCCGGGACAGGGGGCCTCGAGCAGTACTTC. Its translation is CSALPTPGTGGLEQYF.

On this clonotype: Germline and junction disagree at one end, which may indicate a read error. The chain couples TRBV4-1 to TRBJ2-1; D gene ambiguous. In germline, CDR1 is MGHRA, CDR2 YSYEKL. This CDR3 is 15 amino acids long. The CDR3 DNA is TGCGCCTGCAGCCAATACCAGTTGGGATGGGATGAGCAGTTCTTC. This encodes CACSQYQLGWDEQFF.

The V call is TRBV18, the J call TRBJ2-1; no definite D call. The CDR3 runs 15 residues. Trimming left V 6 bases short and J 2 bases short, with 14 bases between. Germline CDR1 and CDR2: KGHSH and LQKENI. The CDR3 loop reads CASSPLGGPYNEQFF. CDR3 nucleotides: TGTGCCAGCTCGCCCCTGGGCGGACCCTACAATGAGCAGTTCTTC.

The CDR3 DNA is TGCAGTGCTCGGACCCCTCCGCAGGTGGAGACCCAGTACTTC. Translation gives CSARTPPQVETQYF. The rearrangement joins TRBV20-1 to TRBJ2-5; D unresolved. Trimming took 5 bases from V and 5 from J, leaving 18 bases between them. The CDR3 runs 14 residues. CDR1 DFQATT and CDR2 SNEGSKA come from the germline V gene (reference sequence).